One and the same sample provided the 16 T cell receptor beta chains below, sequenced in a study of T cell repertoires in cytomegalovirus infection. TCRdb passed the reads through MiXCR, listing each CDR3 protein once. The sample holds 150,000 to 200,000 distinct CDR3 sequences, roughly a sixth seen once. Sequencing used CD8+ T cells from PBMCs. These receptors were obtained from a human donor in good health (CMV status not recorded). Some clones in this sample may be carry-over from other donors' samples.

The gene calls are TRBV6-6 and TRBJ2-7, with 8 bases matching TRBD2. The CDR3 sequence is 13 residues long. V shed 4 bases, J shed 9 bases, and the junction held 8 bases outside the gene matches. CDR1 and CDR2 (germline): MNHNY, SVGAGI (reference sequence). The CDR3 region has the DNA TGTGCCAGCAGTTTAGCGGGGTCGCGAAGGCAGTACTTC. Amino acid sequence: CASSLAGSRRQYF.

The rearrangement joins TRBV15 to TRBJ2-3; TRBD1 matches at 7 bases. Germline-derived CDR1 and CDR2 are LNHNV and YYDKDF (reference sequence). Trimming cost V 5 bases and J 4 bases; bases outside gene matches: 3. This CDR3 is 13 amino acids long. This CDR3 reads CATSSTGSDTQYF. CDR3 nucleotide sequence: TGTGCCACCAGCTCGACAGGGTCAGATACGCAGTATTTT.

The sample holds a few counts of this clonotype. Written as DNA, the CDR3 is TGTGCCAGCAGCTCGGGGGTAGGGTCCTACGAGCAGTACTTC. Translating gives CASSSGVGSYEQYF. The chain couples TRBV11-2 to TRBJ2-7; D might be TRBD2 (6 bases). The CDR3 length is 14 residues. Between the trimmed V and J ends, which lost 4 bases and 1 base, there was a span of 11 bases. Germline CDR1 is SGHAT and CDR2 is FQNNGV.

J is TRBJ2-1 and V is TRBV7-6, with no clear D. Germline loops: CDR1 SGHVS, CDR2 FNYEAQ. V lost 8 bases, J lost 4 bases, and 21 bases lay in between. The CDR3 runs 16 residues. The CDR3 DNA reads TGTGCCAGCTACCCCGAACCTACTGCGCGGTACAATGAGCAGTTCTTC. Protein: CASYPEPTARYNEQFF.

The gene calls are TRBV20-1 and TRBJ2-1; the match to TRBD2 covers 7 bases. The ends lost 0 bases at V and 4 bases at J; junction bases unmatched: 12. CDR3 size: 17 residues. Germline V gives CDR1 DFQATT, CDR2 SNEGSKA (reference sequence). The CDR3 nucleotides read TGCAGTGCTAGAGAAGCTTTTGCGGGAGTATCGTACAATGAGCAGTTCTTC. This translates into CSAREAFAGVSYNEQFF.

This clonotype was recorded a few times. The chain combines TRBV7-8 with TRBJ2-7; D is possibly TRBD2 (6 bases). Trimming took off 1 base at V and 0 bases at J, with 10 bases between the two ends. In germline, CDR1 is SGHVS, CDR2 FQNEAQ. CDR3 size: 15 residues. CDR3 sequence: CASSLDGSISYEQYF. DNA of the CDR3: TGTGCCAGCAGCTTAGACGGGAGCATCTCCTACGAGCAGTACTTC.

The chain is built from TRBV28 and TRBJ2-7; D uncertain. The CDR3 spans 14 residues. V was clipped by 5 bases and J by 3 bases, with 14 bases between them. CDR1 and CDR2 (germline): MDHEN, SYDVKM. As DNA, the CDR3 is TGTGCCAGCAGTATACTCGTTGGAGACTACGAGCAGTACTTC. Amino acid sequence: CASSILVGDYEQYF.

J is TRBJ2-4 and V is TRBV2, with 8 bases lining up with TRBD1. CDR3 length equals 17 residues. The germline gives CDR1 SNHLY, CDR2 FYNNEI. V lost 2 bases, J lost 1 base, and 7 bases stayed unmatched. The CDR3 sequence is CASSEREQGVAKNIQYF. CDR3 bases: TGTGCCAGCAGTGAACGGGAACAGGGGGTTGCCAAAAACATTCAGTACTTC.

The rearrangement joins TRBV4-1 to TRBJ2-2; perhaps TRBD1 as D (5 bases). V lost 6 bases to trimming and J lost 3 bases, with 14 bases between them. The CDR3 has 15 amino acids. Germline V CDR1 and CDR2: MGHRA, YSYEKL. The CDR3 DNA sequence: TGCGCCAGCAGACTCAGGGTTGGCGACACCGGGGAGCTGTTTTTT. Translation gives CASRLRVGDTGELFF.

The chain employs TRBV10-3 and TRBJ1-5; no reliable D call. This CDR3 contains 14 residues. Germline lookup yields CDR1 ENHRY and CDR2 SYGVKD. Trimming stripped 2 bases from V and 6 bases from J, with 11 bases between. CDR3 in DNA: TGTGCCATCAGTGAGGGGCCAGCGGGTCAGCCCCAGCATTTT. This encodes CAISEGPAGQPQHF.

This clonotype turned up a few times. The V gene is TRBV7-9, the J gene TRBJ2-1, with a tentative D call TRBD2 (5 bases). V shed 4 bases and J shed 9 bases, with 10 bases lying between them. Germline CDR1 is SEHNR and CDR2 is FQNEAQ (reference sequence). This CDR3 is built from 12 residues. The CDR3 DNA follows: TGTGCCAGCAGCTCAAGGACTGCTGAGCAGTTCTTC. It yields the protein CASSSRTAEQFF.

The chain employs TRBV20-1 and TRBJ1-6, with D hard to call. The V and J ends lost 4 bases and 13 bases respectively, with 14 bases between them. This CDR3 spans 12 amino acids. Germline CDR1 reads DFQATT; CDR2 reads SNEGSKA (reference sequence). CDR3 nucleotide sequence: TGCAGTGCTACCAACCTGGGAACGCCCCTCCACTTT. Translation gives CSATNLGTPLHF.

The chain combines TRBV7-4 with TRBJ2-1; 9 bases match TRBD2. The CDR3 runs to 15 residues. J gave up 3 bases and V 3 bases, and 3 bases lay outside the gene matches. Per germline, CDR1 SGHVT and CDR2 SQSDAQ. DNA of the CDR3: TGTGCCAGCAGCTTGGAGCGGGGGGTCTACAATGAGCAGTTCTTC. Encoded protein: CASSLERGVYNEQFF.

By sample fraction, this clonotype is medium-sized (0.01 to 0.1%). The chain recombines TRBV6-5 with TRBJ1-1; D may be TRBD1 (5 bases). Deletions cut 2 bases from V and 0 bases from J, with 7 bases between. Germline CDR1 reads MNHEY; CDR2 reads SVGAGI. The CDR3 contains 14 residues. In nucleotides, the CDR3 is TGTGCCAGCAGTTACATGGGACTGAACACTGAAGCTTTCTTT. Its protein product is CASSYMGLNTEAFF.

J is TRBJ2-3 and V is TRBV28, with 7 bases fitting TRBD2. The CDR3 has 15 residues. CDR1 is MDHEN and CDR2 is SYDVKM in the germline V gene. Unmatched junction bases numbered 13, after V lost 7 bases and J lost 6 bases. CDR3 sequence (DNA): TGTGCCAGCATCTCGACCGGAGGGACTAAGGATACGCAGTATTTT. Its protein is CASISTGGTKDTQYF.

This clonotype came up a few times. The chain combines TRBV15 with TRBJ2-4, with a tentative D call TRBD2 (6 bases). With 1 base removed from V and 10 bases from J, the gap between germline ends came to 14 bases. CDR1 and CDR2 from the germline V gene are LNHNV and YYDKDF (reference sequence). CDR3 size: 14 residues. The CDR3 DNA sequence: TGTGCCACCAGCAGAGTTGGCGGGGTGGGGATTCAGTACTTC. It codes for CATSRVGGVGIQYF.